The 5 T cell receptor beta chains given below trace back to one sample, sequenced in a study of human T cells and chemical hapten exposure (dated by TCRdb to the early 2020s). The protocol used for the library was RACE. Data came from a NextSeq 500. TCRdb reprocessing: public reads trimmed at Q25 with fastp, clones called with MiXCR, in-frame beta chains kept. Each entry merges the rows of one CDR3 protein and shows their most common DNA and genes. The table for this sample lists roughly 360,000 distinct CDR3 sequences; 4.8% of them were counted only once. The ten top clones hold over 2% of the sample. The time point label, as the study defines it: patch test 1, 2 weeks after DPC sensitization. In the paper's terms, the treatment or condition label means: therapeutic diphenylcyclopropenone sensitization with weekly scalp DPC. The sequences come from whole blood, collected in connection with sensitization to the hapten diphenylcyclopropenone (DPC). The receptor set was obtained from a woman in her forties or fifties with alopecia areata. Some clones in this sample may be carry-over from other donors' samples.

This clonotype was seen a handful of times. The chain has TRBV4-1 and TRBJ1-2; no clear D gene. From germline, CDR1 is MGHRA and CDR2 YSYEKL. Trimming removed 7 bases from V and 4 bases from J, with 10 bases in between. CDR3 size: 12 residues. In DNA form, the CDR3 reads TGCGCCAGCATGGGCGGCAGCTATGGCTACACCTTC. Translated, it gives CASMGGSYGYTF.

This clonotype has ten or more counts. The CDR3 DNA is TGTGCCATCCGTCGCGGGGGGGACGGCGGGGAGCTGTTTTTT. This sequence encodes CAIRRGGDGGELFF. The V and J genes are TRBV10-3 and TRBJ2-2; 9 bases are a match to TRBD2. The J segment lost 7 bases and the V segment lost 8 bases, leaving 8 bases of the junction unmatched. This CDR3 region has 14 residues. Looked up from germline, CDR1 is ENHRY and CDR2 is SYGVKD.

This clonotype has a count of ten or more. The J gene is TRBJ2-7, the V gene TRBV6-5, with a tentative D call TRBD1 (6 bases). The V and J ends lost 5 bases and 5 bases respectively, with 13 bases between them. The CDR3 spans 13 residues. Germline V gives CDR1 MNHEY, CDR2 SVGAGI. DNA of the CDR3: TGTGCCAGCAGTCCAACAGGGTTCCACGAGCAGTACTTC. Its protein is CASSPTGFHEQYF.

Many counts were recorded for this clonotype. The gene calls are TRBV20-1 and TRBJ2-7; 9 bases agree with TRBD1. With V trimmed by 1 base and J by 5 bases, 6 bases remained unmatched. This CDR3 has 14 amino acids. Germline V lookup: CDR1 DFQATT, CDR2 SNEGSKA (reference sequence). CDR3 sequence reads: CSARAGTGRDEQYF. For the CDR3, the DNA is TGCAGTGCTAGAGCCGGGACAGGGCGGGACGAGCAGTACTTC.

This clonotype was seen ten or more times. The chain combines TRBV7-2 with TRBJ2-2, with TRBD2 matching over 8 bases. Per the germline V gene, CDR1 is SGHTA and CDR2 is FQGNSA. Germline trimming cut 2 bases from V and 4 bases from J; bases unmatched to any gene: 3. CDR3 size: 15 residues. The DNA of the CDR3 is TGTGCCAGCAGCTTATTGAGCGGGAGCACCGGGGAGCTGTTTTTT. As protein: CASSLLSGSTGELFF.